This T cell receptor beta chain is drawn from a study of blood T cell repertoires in COVID-19. Authors' analysis steps: Reference gene primer amplification gave nucleated cell count estimates. The assay was immunoSEQ multiplex PCR, and TCRdb's table has in-frame clones only and misses some. The V and J calls and clone size were taken over from that table, and D and trimming were inferred from the DNA. The sample consists of 50,000 to 65,000 clones, approximately 77% of them appearing once. This sequence originates from a woman in her 70s with COVID-19, enrolled during active disease. Sequencing used peripheral blood.

The CDR3 loop is CASSVRDRHSPLHF. The CDR3 nucleotides are TGTGCCAGTAGTGTCCGGGACAGGCATTCACCCCTCCACTTT. The chain employs TRBV19 and TRBJ1-6; 8 nucleotides line up with TRBD1. Germline CDR1 reads LNHDA; CDR2 reads SQIVND (reference sequence). Germline trimming cut 5 bases from V and 8 bases from J; bases unmatched to any gene: 5. There are 14 residues in the CDR3.